This TCR beta chain is from a study of molecular identifiers for immune sequencing clone quantification. Study-wide findings and caveats: Naive cells had under 1% of molecules in clones above 20 RNA copies, effectors over 97%. Investigators reportedly could detect spiked Jurkat TCR RNA from one cell among approximately 1 million naive cells.

This clonotype was seen a few times. What it recognizes is unknown. Methods described previously were used for bulk TCR libraries, and listed TCR primers were applied. TCRdb re-derived calls from the PCR reads in MiXCR, one entry per CDR3 protein. In the table there are more than 450,000 distinct CDR3 sequences, roughly 25% of which are singletons. The V and J ends lost 3 bases and 5 bases respectively, with 11 bases between them. CDR3 length: 13 residues. CDR1 is KGHSH and CDR2 is LQKENI in the germline V gene. The genes are TRBV18 and TRBJ2-7; D gene uncertain. The specimen was naive CD8+ T cells from blood, with Jurkat cell RNA spiked in. Subset specified: FACS-sorted CD8+CD4-CCR7+CD45RA+ naive T cells. This sequence was found in a human donor in good health. Some libraries in this study had Jurkat cell RNA spiked in. This chain's CDR3 is CASSPGNHNEQYF. The CDR3 DNA sequence: TGTGCCAGCTCACCGGGGAACCATAACGAGCAGTACTTC.